The 18 T cell receptor beta chains below were found in one sample sequenced in a study of blood T cell repertoires in COVID-19. The method was immunoSEQ multiplex PCR; TCRdb's version includes in-frame clones alone and lacks a portion of them. This repertoire shows more than 300,000 clones, under 95% found once; its top ten account for more than 3%. The sample taken for sequencing was peripheral blood. The receptors were gathered from a woman aged 18-35 years who had recovered from COVID-19.

V gene TRBV4-3 combines with J gene TRBJ2-2, with 10 bases lining up with TRBD2. The ends lost 2 bases at V and 5 bases at J; junction bases unmatched: 5. The CDR3 sequence is 16 residues long. Germline V CDR1 and CDR2: LGHNA, YSLEER. CDR3: CASSQRAGGGTGELFF. The CDR3 region has the DNA TGCGCCAGCAGCCAACGAGCGGGAGGGGGGACCGGGGAGCTGTTTTTT.

This clone came up a few times. The chain links TRBV14 to TRBJ2-2, with D hard to call. This CDR3 comprises 12 residues. Trimming took off 3 bases at V and 4 bases at J, with 3 bases between the two ends. The germline gives CDR1 SGHDN, CDR2 FVKESK. Here the CDR3 reads CASSHSTGELFF. The CDR3 DNA reads as TGTGCCAGCAGCCATAGCACCGGGGAGCTGTTTTTT.

V is TRBV10-3 and J is TRBJ1-2, with TRBD1 matching 9 bases. The CDR3 runs to 14 residues. Looked up from germline, CDR1 is ENHRY and CDR2 is SYGVKD. Trimming removed 4 bases from V and 3 bases from J; junction bases left unmatched: 3. The DNA for the CDR3 is TGTGCCATCAGTGGGACAGGGGACGACTATGGCTACACCTTC. It specifies CAISGTGDDYGYTF.

DNA of the CDR3: TGTGCCAGCAGTCCCTTTAGAGGGAGGGATGCAGATACGCAGTATTTT. This codes for CASSPFRGRDADTQYF. The chain recombines TRBV5-6 with TRBJ2-3; TRBD2 matches 7 bases. Per germline, CDR1 SGHDT and CDR2 YYEEEE. The CDR3 covers 16 residues. V shed 5 bases, J shed 4 bases, and the junction held 13 bases outside the gene matches. Together with reference TRBV5-6 and TRBJ2-3, the CDR3 gives the full variable domain: DAGVTQSPTHLIKTRGQQVTLRCSPKSGHDTVSWYQQALGQGPQFIFQYYEEEERQRGNFPDRFSGHQFPNYSSELNVNALLLGDSALYLCASSPFRGRDADTQYFGPGTRLTVL.

The chain uses TRBV18 and TRBJ2-3; 8 nucleotides line up with TRBD2. V lost 5 bases, J lost 5 bases, and 9 bases stayed unmatched. This CDR3 has 15 residues. Germline-derived CDR1 and CDR2 are KGHSH and LQKENI. The CDR3 here is CASSRAGVLRDTQYF. CDR3 nucleotide sequence: TGTGCCAGCTCAAGAGCGGGAGTCCTAAGAGATACGCAGTATTTT.

This clone has only one observation. J is TRBJ1-1 and V is TRBV20-1; 8 bases agree with TRBD1. From germline, CDR1 is DFQATT and CDR2 SNEGSKA (reference sequence). Trimming cost V 3 bases and J 7 bases; bases outside gene matches: 4. The CDR3 loop spans 12 amino acids. In DNA form, the CDR3 reads TGCAGTGCTAGTTCTGACAGGGGTGAAGCTTTCTTT. It codes for CSASSDRGEAFF.

The chain has TRBV5-1 and TRBJ1-5; no clear D. The CDR3 has 15 amino acids. Germline V CDR1 and CDR2: SGHRS, YFSETQ. V was shortened by 4 bases and J by 4 bases, with 15 bases between the two germline ends. This chain's CDR3 is CASSLLGAENQPQHF. The DNA of the CDR3 is TGCGCCAGCAGCCTACTTGGAGCAGAAAATCAGCCCCAGCATTTT.

The V gene is TRBV19, the J gene TRBJ1-1; TRBD1 agrees at 9 bases. Germline V lookup: CDR1 LNHDA, CDR2 SQIVND (reference sequence). Germline trimming cut 6 bases from V and 0 bases from J; bases unmatched to any gene: 11. This CDR3 is 17 amino acids long. CDR3 coding DNA: TGTGCCAGTAGGTCGGGACAGGGTATACGACTGAACACTGAAGCTTTCTTT. Translation: CASRSGQGIRLNTEAFF.

This rearrangement joins TRBV27 to TRBJ2-1, with a possible D match to TRBD2 (5 bases). The V and J ends lost 8 bases and 6 bases respectively, with 8 bases between them. The CDR3 covers 11 residues. From germline, CDR1 is MNHEY and CDR2 SMNVEV (reference sequence). This CDR3 reads CASGGGNEQFF. CDR3 DNA sequence: TGTGCCAGCGGAGGAGGCAATGAGCAGTTCTTC.

V and J are TRBV5-6 and TRBJ2-3, with D possibly matching TRBD1 (6 bases). V lost 3 bases and J 0 bases, leaving 14 bases between the germline ends. This CDR3 has 16 residues. The V gene's germline CDR1 is SGHDT and CDR2 YYEEEE. CDR3 bases: TGTGCCAGCAGCTGGGGGCTCAGCGGTAGCACAGATACGCAGTATTTT. This codes for CASSWGLSGSTDTQYF.

The gene calls are TRBV10-2 and TRBJ2-2, with 7 bases fitting TRBD1. Germline CDR1 reads WSHSY; CDR2 reads SAAADI. The junction had 8 bases not matched to a gene; V was cut back by 2 bases and J by 5 bases. CDR3 size: 16 residues. CDR3 residues: CASSETTGQWTGELFF. The DNA for the CDR3 is TGCGCCAGCAGTGAGACGACGGGACAGTGGACCGGGGAGCTGTTTTTT.

This chain links TRBV5-1 with TRBJ1-4; 7 nucleotides align to TRBD1. Per the germline V gene, CDR1 is SGHRS and CDR2 is YFSETQ. The V gene end was trimmed by 3 bases and the J gene end by 4 bases; junction bases not matched to a gene: 9. The CDR3 is 16 residues long. CDR3 coding DNA: TGCGCCAGCAGCTCCACAGGGGCGCAGGGTAATGAAAAACTGTTTTTT. Amino acids: CASSSTGAQGNEKLFF.

V is TRBV10-3 and J is TRBJ1-2; weak D call: TRBD1 (5 bases). The CDR3 is 13 residues long. In germline, CDR1 is ENHRY, CDR2 SYGVKD. The V gene lost 6 bases and the J gene lost 6 bases, with 14 bases spanning the gap. As DNA, the CDR3 is TGTGCCATCAGCCTTGACAGTATCGATGGCTACACCTTC. It is translated as CAISLDSIDGYTF.

The CDR3 coding sequence is TGTGCCAGCAGCCCTCAGGTCGAGACAGGGGTCAAGCAGTACGTC. Encoded protein: CASSPQVETGVKQYV. This chain joins TRBV5-5 and TRBJ2-7; 8 positions match TRBD1. The germline gives CDR1 SGHKS, CDR2 YYEKEE (reference sequence). This CDR3 is 15 amino acids long. The trim removed 4 bases at V and 8 bases at J, leaving 14 bases unmatched.

The rearrangement joins TRBV24-1 to TRBJ1-1; D possibly corresponds to TRBD1 (6 bases). V was pared by 7 bases and J by 5 bases, with 16 bases between. The CDR3 is 14 residues long. Germline CDR1 is KGHDR and CDR2 is SFDVKD. The CDR3 region has the DNA TGTGCCACCAGCCGTACAGGGTCGTTGACTGAAGCTTTCTTT. Protein product: CATSRTGSLTEAFF.

The chain carries TRBV27 and TRBJ2-1; 7 bases agree with TRBD2. J lost 6 bases, V lost 3 bases, and 8 bases had no gene match. The CDR3 spans 15 residues. CDR1 MNHEY and CDR2 SMNVEV come from the germline V gene (reference sequence). In nucleotides, the CDR3 is TGTGCCAGCAGTTTCTCGCCGGGAGGCGCCAATGAGCAGTTCTTC. Translating gives CASSFSPGGANEQFF.

The chain couples TRBV7-9 to TRBJ1-2; possibly TRBD1 for D (5 bases). CDR3 length: 15 amino acids. V was trimmed by 5 bases and J by 4 bases, leaving 17 bases between them. CDR1 is SEHNR and CDR2 is FQNEAQ in the germline V gene (reference sequence). CDR3 in amino acids: CASSRSLDSSYGYTF. The CDR3, as DNA: TGTGCCAGCAGCCGATCCTTAGACAGCTCCTATGGCTACACCTTC.

J is TRBJ2-4 and V is TRBV19; 8 bases are a match to TRBD1. V gave up 6 bases and J gave up 6 bases; unmatched junction bases: 4. CDR3 length equals 13 residues. In germline, CDR1 is LNHDA, CDR2 SQIVND (reference sequence). The CDR3 nucleotides are TGTGCCAGTAGAGACAGGGGTCGAAACATTCAGTACTTC. Amino acid sequence: CASRDRGRNIQYF.